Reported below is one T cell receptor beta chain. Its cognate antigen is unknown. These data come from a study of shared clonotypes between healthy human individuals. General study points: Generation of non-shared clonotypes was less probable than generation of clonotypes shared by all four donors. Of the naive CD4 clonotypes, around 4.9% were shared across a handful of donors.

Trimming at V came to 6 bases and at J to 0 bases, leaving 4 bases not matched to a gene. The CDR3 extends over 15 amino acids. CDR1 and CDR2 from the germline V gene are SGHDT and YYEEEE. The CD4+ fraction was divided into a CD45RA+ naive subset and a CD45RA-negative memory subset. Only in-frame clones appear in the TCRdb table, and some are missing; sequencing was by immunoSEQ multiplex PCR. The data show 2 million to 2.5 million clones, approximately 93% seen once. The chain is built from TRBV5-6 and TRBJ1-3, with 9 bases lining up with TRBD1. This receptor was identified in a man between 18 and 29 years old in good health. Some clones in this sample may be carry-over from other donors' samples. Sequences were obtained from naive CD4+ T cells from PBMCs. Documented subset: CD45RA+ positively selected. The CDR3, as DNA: TGTGCCAGCACCGAGACAGGGGGCTCTGGAAACACCATATATTTT. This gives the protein CASTETGGSGNTIYF.